A selection of T cell receptor beta chains follows, all from one sample in a study of blood T cell repertoires in COVID-19. Measured with immunoSEQ multiplex PCR; TCRdb has only the in-frame clones, and not every one. The repertoire holds 30,000 to 35,000 clones, with 85% to 95% as singletons. The specimen sequenced was peripheral blood. These receptors were taken from a human donor in a cohort sampled during active COVID-19. The CDR3 runs from the conserved cysteine through the conserved F or W. Fields, in order: V gene, J gene, clone size, D gene, CDR3 DNA, CDR3 protein. The D gene is left open where the match is weak. Where a row states a size, it is once, few, many or the class of an expanded clone; other rows omit it.

v_gene: TRBV19
j_gene: TRBJ2-4
abundance: -
d_gene: TRBD2
CDR3nt: TGTGCCAGTAGCACGGGTTGGCGGGGGGGAAACATTCAGTACTTC
CDR3aa: CASSTGWRGGNIQYF

v_gene: TRBV18
j_gene: TRBJ1-2
abundance: -
d_gene: TRBD1
CDR3nt: TGTGCCAGTCCAGTAGACAGGGGGCTTGGCTACACCTTC
CDR3aa: CASPVDRGLGYTF

v_gene: TRBV2
j_gene: TRBJ2-7
abundance: -
d_gene: -
CDR3nt: TGTGCCAGCACTGGGACACGTTCGACGGGCGAGCAGTACTTC
CDR3aa: CASTGTRSTGEQYF

v_gene: TRBV30
j_gene: TRBJ1-6
abundance: -
d_gene: -
CDR3nt: TGTGCCTGGAGTGGACAGAATAATTCACCCCTCCACTTT
CDR3aa: CAWSGQNNSPLHF

v_gene: TRBV6-5
j_gene: TRBJ2-2
abundance: -
d_gene: -
CDR3nt: TGTGCCAGCAGTTACCATAACACCGGGGAGCTGTTTTTT
CDR3aa: CASSYHNTGELFF

v_gene: TRBV9
j_gene: TRBJ1-1
abundance: -
d_gene: -
CDR3nt: TGTGCCAGCAGCGTAGGGGGCGAGGTCACTGAAGCTTTCTTT
CDR3aa: CASSVGGEVTEAFF

v_gene: TRBV15
j_gene: TRBJ1-2
abundance: -
d_gene: -
CDR3nt: TGTGCCACCAGCACAGCCGAGGGCAGCTACTATGGCTACACCTTC
CDR3aa: CATSTAEGSYYGYTF

v_gene: TRBV7-9
j_gene: TRBJ1-5
abundance: -
d_gene: TRBD1
CDR3nt: TGTGCCAGCAGCTCCCTAGACAGGGGGAGCAATCAGCCCCAGCATTTT
CDR3aa: CASSSLDRGSNQPQHF

v_gene: TRBV19
j_gene: TRBJ2-1
abundance: -
d_gene: -
CDR3nt: TGTGCCAGTATACAGGGCGGGAGCTCCTACAATGAGCAGTTCTTC
CDR3aa: CASIQGGSSYNEQFF

v_gene: TRBV5-4
j_gene: TRBJ2-2
abundance: -
d_gene: TRBD1
CDR3nt: TGTGCCAGCAGCTCCTGGACAGGGGTGAATAGCGGGGAGCTGTTTTTT
CDR3aa: CASSSWTGVNSGELFF

v_gene: TRBV4-1
j_gene: TRBJ2-3
abundance: -
d_gene: -
CDR3nt: TGCGCCAGCAGCCAAATTCCCTCTAGCACAGATACGCAGTATTTT
CDR3aa: CASSQIPSSTDTQYF

v_gene: TRBV2
j_gene: TRBJ1-4
abundance: once
d_gene: TRBD1
CDR3nt: TGTGCCAGCAGTGGAGGGACAGGGACAACTAATGAAAAACTGTTTTTT
CDR3aa: CASSGGTGTTNEKLFF

v_gene: TRBV7-2
j_gene: TRBJ2-3
abundance: -
d_gene: TRBD2
CDR3nt: TGTGCCAGCAGCTTAGTTCCCCTAGCGGGGGGCGGAGATACGCAGTATTTT
CDR3aa: CASSLVPLAGGGDTQYF

v_gene: TRBV28
j_gene: TRBJ1-2
abundance: -
d_gene: TRBD1
CDR3nt: TGTGCCAGCAATGTCAAGCCAGGGGGATACGGCTACACCTTC
CDR3aa: CASNVKPGGYGYTF

v_gene: TRBV15
j_gene: TRBJ2-1
abundance: -
d_gene: TRBD1
CDR3nt: TGTGCCACCAGCAGAGAGGGACAGGCCTACAATGAGCAGTTCTTC
CDR3aa: CATSREGQAYNEQFF

v_gene: TRBV28
j_gene: TRBJ1-5
abundance: -
d_gene: -
CDR3nt: TGTGCCAGCAGTCTCGGACCCGGGGCCCAGCATTTT
CDR3aa: CASSLGPGAQHF

v_gene: TRBV29-1
j_gene: TRBJ1-4
abundance: -
d_gene: -
CDR3nt: TGCAGCGTTGGAGGAGGGAACGAAAAACTGTTTTTT
CDR3aa: CSVGGGNEKLFF

v_gene: TRBV9
j_gene: TRBJ2-7
abundance: -
d_gene: TRBD2
CDR3nt: TGTGCCAGCAGCGTGGTTGCGGGAGCACGGGAGCAGTACTTC
CDR3aa: CASSVVAGAREQYF

v_gene: TRBV21-1
j_gene: TRBJ1-5
abundance: -
d_gene: -
CDR3nt: TGTGCCAGCAGCAAAGAAGGTAAGTGCAGGGGGCTCCAGCCCCAGCATTTT
CDR3aa: CASSKEGKCRGLQPQHF

v_gene: TRBV5-1
j_gene: TRBJ1-4
abundance: -
d_gene: -
CDR3nt: TGCGCCAGCAGCTTAGGCAGGGCGTTTGAAAAACTGTTTTTT
CDR3aa: CASSLGRAFEKLFF

v_gene: TRBV4-1
j_gene: TRBJ2-7
abundance: -
d_gene: -
CDR3nt: TGCGCCAGCAGCCAAGATTATCGTGGGCTACTCTACGAGCAGTACTTC
CDR3aa: CASSQDYRGLLYEQYF

v_gene: TRBV18
j_gene: TRBJ2-1
abundance: -
d_gene: TRBD2
CDR3nt: TGTGCCAGCTCATCGGGGGGGCGCGTTGAGCAGTTCTTC
CDR3aa: CASSSGGRVEQFF

v_gene: TRBV2
j_gene: TRBJ2-7
abundance: -
d_gene: TRBD1
CDR3nt: TGTGCCAGCAGTGGCGGACAGGGGGCCTCCTACGAGCAGTACTTC
CDR3aa: CASSGGQGASYEQYF

v_gene: TRBV4-1
j_gene: TRBJ2-5
abundance: -
d_gene: TRBD2
CDR3nt: TGCGCCAGCAGCCCGACGTCGATTCTAGCGGGGCAAGAGACCCAGTACTTC
CDR3aa: CASSPTSILAGQETQYF

v_gene: TRBV6-4
j_gene: TRBJ2-1
abundance: once
d_gene: -
CDR3nt: TGTGCCAGCAGCGCCGACAGGCTTAGCAATGAGCAGTTCTTC
CDR3aa: CASSADRLSNEQFF

v_gene: TRBV5-1
j_gene: TRBJ2-2
abundance: -
d_gene: -
CDR3nt: TGCGCCAGCAGCTTGGACAGCACCGGGGAGCTGTTTTTT
CDR3aa: CASSLDSTGELFF

v_gene: TRBV7-9
j_gene: TRBJ2-1
abundance: once
d_gene: -
CDR3nt: TGTGCCAGCAGCTTGGGCCCGGACAGTGTGAATGAGCAGTTCTTC
CDR3aa: CASSLGPDSVNEQFF

v_gene: TRBV13
j_gene: TRBJ1-5
abundance: -
d_gene: -
CDR3nt: TGTGCCAGCAGCCTGCGACAGAACCAGCCCCAGCATTTT
CDR3aa: CASSLRQNQPQHF

v_gene: TRBV29-1
j_gene: TRBJ1-1
abundance: -
d_gene: -
CDR3nt: TGCAGCGTGAGGCATCCTAACACTGAAGCTTTCTTT
CDR3aa: CSVRHPNTEAFF

v_gene: TRBV6-5
j_gene: TRBJ2-5
abundance: -
d_gene: -
CDR3nt: TGTGCCACCCGGAGGGGCCAAGAGACCCAGTACTTC
CDR3aa: CATRRGQETQYF

v_gene: TRBV10-3
j_gene: TRBJ1-2
abundance: -
d_gene: TRBD1
CDR3nt: TGTGCCATCCCCGGACAGGGGACTAACTATGGCTACACCTTC
CDR3aa: CAIPGQGTNYGYTF

v_gene: TRBV13
j_gene: TRBJ2-1
abundance: -
d_gene: -
CDR3nt: TGTGCCAGCAGCTTCGAGGGGGGGTTGAATGAGCAGTTCTTC
CDR3aa: CASSFEGGLNEQFF

v_gene: TRBV15
j_gene: TRBJ2-5
abundance: -
d_gene: -
CDR3nt: TGTGCCACCAGCAGAGATCTAGCGAAGGTTGAGACCCAGTACTTC
CDR3aa: CATSRDLAKVETQYF

v_gene: TRBV19
j_gene: TRBJ2-1
abundance: -
d_gene: -
CDR3nt: TGTGCCAGTAGTATACTAGGTCCTGACGAGCAGTTCTTC
CDR3aa: CASSILGPDEQFF

v_gene: TRBV7-9
j_gene: TRBJ1-1
abundance: -
d_gene: -
CDR3nt: TGTGCCAGCAGCTTATCAACCCCGGGAACTGAAGCTTTCTTT
CDR3aa: CASSLSTPGTEAFF

v_gene: TRBV28
j_gene: TRBJ1-3
abundance: -
d_gene: -
CDR3nt: TGTGCCAGCAACCTCAGTAGGGCCCGGGGGTCTGGAAACACCATATATTTT
CDR3aa: CASNLSRARGSGNTIYF

v_gene: TRBV30
j_gene: TRBJ1-1
abundance: -
d_gene: TRBD1
CDR3nt: TGTGCCTGGAGTGTAATCCAGGGGGCGCGAAACACTGAAGCTTTCTTT
CDR3aa: CAWSVIQGARNTEAFF

v_gene: TRBV28
j_gene: TRBJ2-3
abundance: -
d_gene: -
CDR3nt: TGTGCCAGCAGTTTATCGGGACAAAACACAGATACGCAGTATTTT
CDR3aa: CASSLSGQNTDTQYF

v_gene: TRBV9
j_gene: TRBJ2-7
abundance: -
d_gene: TRBD1
CDR3nt: TGTGCCAGCAGCCCCAGACAGGGGACGTACGAGCAGTACTTC
CDR3aa: CASSPRQGTYEQYF

v_gene: TRBV2
j_gene: TRBJ2-5
abundance: -
d_gene: TRBD2
CDR3nt: TGTGCCAGCAGCTTTACTAGCGATGGTGAGACCCAGTACTTC
CDR3aa: CASSFTSDGETQYF

v_gene: TRBV18
j_gene: TRBJ1-1
abundance: -
d_gene: -
CDR3nt: TGTGCCAGCTCACCACTTGGGAGCACTGAAGCTTTCTTT
CDR3aa: CASSPLGSTEAFF

v_gene: TRBV2
j_gene: TRBJ1-2
abundance: -
d_gene: -
CDR3nt: TGTGCCAGCAGTGAAATCACAGGGTCCCCCTATGGCTACACCTTC
CDR3aa: CASSEITGSPYGYTF

v_gene: TRBV11-3
j_gene: TRBJ2-1
abundance: -
d_gene: -
CDR3nt: TGTGCCAGCAGCTTAGCCGGGTTCAACCACAATGAGCAGTTCTTC
CDR3aa: CASSLAGFNHNEQFF

v_gene: TRBV3-1/TRBV3-2
j_gene: TRBJ2-2
abundance: -
d_gene: TRBD1
CDR3nt: TGTGCCAGCAGCCGGGACAGGGACACCGGGGAGCTGTTTTTT
CDR3aa: CASSRDRDTGELFF

v_gene: TRBV5-1
j_gene: TRBJ2-7
abundance: -
d_gene: -
CDR3nt: TGCGCCAGCAGCTTCAATTACAGGACCAACGAGCAGTACTTC
CDR3aa: CASSFNYRTNEQYF